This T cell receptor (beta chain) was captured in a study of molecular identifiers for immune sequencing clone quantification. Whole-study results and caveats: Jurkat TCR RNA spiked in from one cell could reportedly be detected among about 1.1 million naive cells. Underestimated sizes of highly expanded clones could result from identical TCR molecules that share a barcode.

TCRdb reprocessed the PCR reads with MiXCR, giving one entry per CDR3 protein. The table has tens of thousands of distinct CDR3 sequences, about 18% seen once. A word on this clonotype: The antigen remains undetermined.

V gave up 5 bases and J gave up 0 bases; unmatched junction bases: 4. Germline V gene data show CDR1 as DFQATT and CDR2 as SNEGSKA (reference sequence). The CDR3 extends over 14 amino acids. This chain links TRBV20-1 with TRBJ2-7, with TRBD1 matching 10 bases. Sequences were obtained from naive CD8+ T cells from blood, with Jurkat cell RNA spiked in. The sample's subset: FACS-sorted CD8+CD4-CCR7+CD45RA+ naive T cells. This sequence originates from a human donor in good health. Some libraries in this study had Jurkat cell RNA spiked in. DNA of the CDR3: TGCAGTGCTGCCAGGACAGGGGGCTCCTACGAGCAGTACTTC. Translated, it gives CSAARTGGSYEQYF.